This TCR beta chain is from a study of blood T cell repertoires in COVID-19. On the study more broadly: Both acute and convalescent COVID-19 samples were obtained from the United States, Italy and Spain. T cells, B-cell-depleted T cells, or PBMCs supplied cDNA or gDNA.

Original handling: Estimation of nucleated cell counts relied on the amplification of reference gene primers. Generated by immunoSEQ multiplex PCR, the TCRdb table keeps only in-frame clones and is missing some. For V, J and clone size, that table is used; D and trimming come from the DNA. The sample contains over 400,000 clones, approximately 85% of which appear only once. Germline V gives CDR1 LNHDA, CDR2 SQIVND (reference sequence). This CDR3 comprises 16 residues. Trimming at V came to 5 bases and at J to 6 bases, leaving 6 bases not matched to a gene. The rearrangement links TRBV19 to TRBJ2-2; TRBD2 matches 13 bases. The sample consisted of peripheral blood. The source is a human donor in a cohort sampled during active COVID-19. This CDR3 reads CASSPTSGRIAGELFF. The CDR3 DNA is TGTGCCAGTAGTCCGACTAGCGGGAGGATAGCCGGGGAGCTGTTTTTT.